Listed below are T cell receptor beta chains from one sample, sequenced in a study of T cell clones after liver transplantation. Using immunoSEQ multiplex PCR, the repertoire was profiled, and TCRdb retains in-frame clones only, with some absent. The profile shows 50,000 or so clones, over 55% of them singletons. This specimen consisted of CD4+ T cells from blood, obtained roughly 56 months after liver transplant. These TCRs come from a human patient who received a liver transplant. Among the T cells, some may be from the graft donor. Each CDR3 is given with its conserved first and last residue. Fields, in order: D gene, V gene, J gene, CDR3 protein. D genes are given only for firm matches.

TRBD1	TRBV7-6	TRBJ2-1	CASSLTGTGGGNEQFF
TRBD1	TRBV19	TRBJ1-6	CASNRGRDNSPLHF
TRBD2	TRBV6-6	TRBJ2-1	CASSPGTRVDEQFF
.	TRBV5-1	TRBJ1-4	CASSLVGGANEKLFF
.	TRBV28	TRBJ1-5	CASTEGNQPQHF
.	TRBV11-2	TRBJ2-4	CASSLVGALAKNIQYF
.	TRBV5-1	TRBJ2-3	CASSSDGTDTQYF
TRBD2	TRBV7-9	TRBJ2-1	CASTEAGVLYNEQFF
.	TRBV7-9	TRBJ2-3	CASSPDQTTDTQYF
.	TRBV27	TRBJ1-6	CASASSYNSPLHF
.	TRBV20-1	TRBJ1-2	CSARNLDGYTF
.	TRBV27	TRBJ1-6	CASSWGALGESPLHF
.	TRBV28	TRBJ2-7	CASSSLSGANYEQYF
.	TRBV19	TRBJ2-1	CASSFGLYGEQFF
.	TRBV4-1	TRBJ1-5	CASSQELDSPSRPQHF
TRBD1	TRBV28	TRBJ2-2	CASSSPDRGLNGELFF
TRBD1	TRBV28	TRBJ1-2	CASRIGQGGLGYTF
.	TRBV6-5	TRBJ2-7	CASSRYSQGTYEQYF
TRBD2	TRBV6-1	TRBJ2-1	CASSALAGLYNEQFF
.	TRBV5-6	TRBJ1-6	CASSPGPAESPLHF
.	TRBV11-2	TRBJ2-7	CASSSGIATNQQYF
TRBD1	TRBV28	TRBJ1-5	CASRFPGGTQPQHF
.	TRBV27	TRBJ2-5	CASRPGPRETQYF
TRBD1	TRBV2	TRBJ1-1	CASKLTGTAFF
TRBD1	TRBV7-8	TRBJ2-5	CASSLGGGRGQETQYF
TRBD1	TRBV7-6	TRBJ1-3	CASSLSGQGARAGNTIYF